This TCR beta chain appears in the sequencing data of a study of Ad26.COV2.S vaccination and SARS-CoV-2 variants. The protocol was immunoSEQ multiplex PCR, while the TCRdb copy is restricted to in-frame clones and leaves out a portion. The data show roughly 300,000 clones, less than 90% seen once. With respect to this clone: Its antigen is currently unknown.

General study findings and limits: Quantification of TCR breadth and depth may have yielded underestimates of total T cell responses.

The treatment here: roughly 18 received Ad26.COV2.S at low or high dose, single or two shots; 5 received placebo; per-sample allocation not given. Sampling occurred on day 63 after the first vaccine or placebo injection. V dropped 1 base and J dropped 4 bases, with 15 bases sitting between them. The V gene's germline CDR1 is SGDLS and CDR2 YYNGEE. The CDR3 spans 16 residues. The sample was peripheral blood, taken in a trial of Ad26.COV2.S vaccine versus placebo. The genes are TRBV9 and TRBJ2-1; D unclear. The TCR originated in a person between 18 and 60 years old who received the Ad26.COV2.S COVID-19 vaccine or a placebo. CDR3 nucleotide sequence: TGTGCCAGCAGCGTATACGGTACCACCGGATACAATGAGCAGTTCTTC. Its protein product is CASSVYGTTGYNEQFF.